What follows describes a single T cell receptor (beta chain). Different DNA sequences within this sample yield the same CDR3. This sample was included in a study of shared clonotypes between healthy human individuals. In the naive CD8 group, cells lacked CD45RO and were positively selected for CCR7, so terminally differentiated effector memory CD45RA+ cells were left out. Per the germline V gene, CDR1 is MDHEN and CDR2 is SYDVKM. The V end lost 1 base, the J end lost 4 bases, and 8 bases lay between the germline ends. The CDR3 length is 14 residues. Produced via immunoSEQ multiplex PCR; TCRdb's table is partial and in-frame only. The top ten clones hold around 1% of a sample with 1.5 million to 2.5 million clones, about 95% of them seen once.

Sample: naive CD8+ T cells sorted from blood. This sequence was found in a man in his late teens or twenties in good health. The chain links TRBV28 to TRBJ1-5; D remains ambiguous. The CDR3 bases are TGTGCCAGCAGTTTATTAGCTGGGAATCAGCCCCAGCATTTT. This encodes CASSLLAGNQPQHF.